This TCR beta chain originates from a study of blood T cell repertoires in COVID-19. As for the study in general: Samples representing acute and convalescent COVID-19 were sourced from the United States, Italy and Spain.

Participants were aged about 18 to 89 years from around 26 US areas. Cohort allocation depended upon clinical history that participants reported. Method: immunoSEQ multiplex PCR; TCRdb's copy keeps in-frame clones and lacks some. The table includes over 350,000 clones, approximately 87% detected once. Sequenced input: PBMCs or T cells enriched from blood (not recorded which). The TCR comes from a woman under 40 with acute COVID-19.

DNA of the CDR3: TGTGCCAGCAGCAAGAGGCGGGGGGCTATAGGCACTGAAGCTTTCTTT. Its translation: CASSKRRGAIGTEAFF. The rearrangement uses TRBV7-8 and TRBJ1-1; D is possibly TRBD1 (6 bases). Trimming left V 5 bases short and J 4 bases short, with 20 bases between. Germline V lookup: CDR1 SGHVS, CDR2 FQNEAQ. This CDR3 has 16 residues.